The 31 T cell receptor beta chains below come from one sample, sequenced in a study of blood T cell repertoires in COVID-19. Profiling relied on immunoSEQ multiplex PCR, and the TCRdb table lists in-frame clones only, not all of them. The sample consists of some 240,000 clones, 84% of them appearing once. The sequencing input was peripheral blood. The receptor set was obtained from a woman aged 40-49 years who had recovered from COVID-19.

The chain has TRBV28 and TRBJ2-1, with TRBD2 matching 10 bases. The CDR3 runs to 15 residues. With 3 bases clipped from V and 4 bases from J, the junction kept 3 bases outside the gene matches. From germline, CDR1 is MDHEN and CDR2 SYDVKM. DNA for the CDR3: TGTGCCAGCAGTTTGGGACTAGCGCAATACAATGAGCAGTTCTTC. It encodes CASSLGLAQYNEQFF.

With respect to this clone: This same CDR3 is encoded by further DNA sequences in the sample. The V and J genes are TRBV28 and TRBJ2-1; D is undetermined. The V end was cut by 3 bases, the J end by 7 bases, with 4 bases between. This CDR3 comprises 11 residues. Germline-derived CDR1 and CDR2 are MDHEN and SYDVKM. The DNA of the CDR3 is TGTGCCAGCAGTTTGAGGAATGAGCAGTTCTTC. It codes for CASSLRNEQFF. Full variable domain (remainder filled in from reference TRBV28 and TRBJ2-1): DVKVTQSSRYLVKRTGEKVFLECVQDMDHENMFWYRQDPGLGLRLIYFSYDVKMKEKGDIPEGYSVSREKKERFSLILESASTNQTSMYLCASSLRNEQFFGPGTRLTVL.

This clone was seen a few times. The chain couples TRBV7-2 to TRBJ2-1; TRBD2 is a possible D gene (5 bases). Trimming took 2 bases from V and 7 from J, leaving 15 bases between them. The CDR3 covers 15 residues. Germline CDR1 SGHTA, CDR2 FQGNSA. This chain's CDR3 is CASSLQEGLGNEQFF. As DNA, the CDR3 is TGTGCCAGCAGCTTACAAGAGGGTTTAGGTAATGAGCAGTTCTTC.

V is TRBV7-8 and J is TRBJ1-1; TRBD1 aligns across 7 bases. V lost 3 bases and J lost 4; bases outside the gene matches: 8. Germline-derived CDR1 and CDR2 are SGHVS and FQNEAQ. The CDR3 sequence is 15 residues long. CDR3 residues: CASSLIEGASTEAFF. The CDR3, as DNA: TGTGCCAGCAGCTTGATCGAGGGGGCATCCACTGAAGCTTTCTTT.

V and J are TRBV7-2 and TRBJ2-2; the D gene is possibly TRBD2 (6 bases). Per the germline V gene, CDR1 is SGHTA and CDR2 is FQGNSA. The CDR3 loop spans 16 amino acids. Between the trimmed V and J ends, which lost 3 bases and 2 bases, there was a span of 13 bases. The CDR3 reads CASSLAGLPNTGELFF. The CDR3 region has the DNA TGTGCCAGCAGCTTGGCGGGACTTCCCAACACCGGGGAGCTGTTTTTT.

V gene TRBV19 combines with J gene TRBJ1-5; 7 bases agree with TRBD1. The V gene's germline CDR1 is LNHDA and CDR2 SQIVND (reference sequence). J was trimmed by 12 bases and V by 3 bases; bases with no gene match: 8. The CDR3 loop spans 13 amino acids. The chain's CDR3 is CASSITTGPHQHF. The DNA for the CDR3 is TGTGCCAGTAGTATCACGACAGGGCCGCACCAGCATTTT.

This chain links TRBV3-1 (or the pseudogene TRBV3-2) with TRBJ2-3, with TRBD1 matching over 7 bases. This CDR3 has 16 amino acids. V dropped 5 bases and J dropped 0; count of bases not matched to a gene: 8. CDR1 is LGHDT, CDR2 YNNKEL, per germline (reference sequence). The CDR3 spells CASSLGTVASTDTQYF. The CDR3 region has the DNA TGTGCCAGCAGCTTAGGGACAGTCGCTAGCACAGATACGCAGTATTTT.

The rearrangement joins TRBV6-5 to TRBJ2-4; tentatively, D is TRBD2 (5 bases). This CDR3 region has 16 residues. CDR1 is MNHEY, CDR2 SVGAGI, per germline. V was cut by 0 bases and J by 0 bases, with 9 bases left in between. This CDR3 is CASSYSRAGAKNIQYF. CDR3 bases: TGTGCCAGCAGTTACTCGAGGGCGGGAGCCAAAAACATTCAGTACTTC.

The rearrangement links TRBV7-2 to TRBJ2-7; D perhaps matches TRBD1 (6 bases). Germline-derived CDR1 and CDR2 are SGHTA and FQGNSA. V dropped 2 bases and J dropped 0 bases, with 14 bases sitting between them. This CDR3 comprises 16 residues. The DNA of the CDR3 is TGTGCCAGCAGCTTATCAGGGACATCCAGCTCCTACGAGCAGTACTTC. This encodes CASSLSGTSSSYEQYF.

The J gene is TRBJ1-4, the V gene TRBV7-2, with 9 bases fitting TRBD1. This CDR3 is 14 amino acids long. Germline V gives CDR1 SGHTA, CDR2 FQGNSA. V lost 5 bases to trimming and J lost 7 bases; unmatched junction nucleotides: 5. The CDR3 here is CASSRDRGSEKLFF. The CDR3 DNA reads as TGTGCCAGCAGCCGCGACAGGGGGAGTGAAAAACTGTTTTTT.

The V call is TRBV5-1, the J call TRBJ2-7; TRBD1 matches at 11 bases. The V segment lost 7 bases and the J segment 7 bases; nucleotides outside the gene matches: 16. CDR1 is SGHRS and CDR2 is YFSETQ in the germline V gene. The CDR3 runs 16 residues. The CDR3 protein is CASRLPGQGASGEQYF. Written as DNA, the CDR3 is TGCGCCAGCCGCCTCCCCGGACAGGGGGCTTCGGGGGAGCAGTACTTC.

A few counts support this clone. V gene TRBV28 combines with J gene TRBJ2-7; no clear D. The CDR3 loop spans 11 amino acids. V shed 3 bases and J shed 12 bases, with 12 bases lying between them. CDR1 is MDHEN, CDR2 SYDVKM, per germline. CDR3 region: CASSLFGGWYF. DNA for the CDR3: TGTGCCAGCAGTTTGTTTGGTGGCTGGTACTTC.

The V call is TRBV6-5, the J call TRBJ2-1; 11 nucleotides align to TRBD2. Per germline, CDR1 MNHEY and CDR2 SVGAGI. J was trimmed by 5 bases and V by 5 bases; bases with no gene match: 2. This CDR3 contains 14 residues. This chain's CDR3 is CASSQLAGDNEQFF. The CDR3, as DNA: TGTGCCAGCAGTCAACTAGCGGGGGACAATGAGCAGTTCTTC.

The V and J genes are TRBV29-1 and TRBJ2-5, with 8 bases aligning to TRBD1. The CDR3 is 13 residues long. Germline lookup yields CDR1 SQVTM and CDR2 ANQGSEA. Trimming cost V 6 bases and J 5 bases; bases outside gene matches: 8. The CDR3 DNA follows: TGCAGCGTATACAGGGGGAGAATTGAGACCCAGTACTTC. Translating gives CSVYRGRIETQYF.

J is TRBJ1-2 and V is TRBV7-2, with D tentatively TRBD1 (5 bases). This CDR3 has 15 amino acids. CDR1 and CDR2 (germline): SGHTA, FQGNSA. V was pared by 2 bases and J by 2 bases, with 12 bases between. CDR3 in DNA: TGTGCCAGCAGCTTAAAAGGGGCACAGAACTATGGCTACACCTTC. Residues: CASSLKGAQNYGYTF.

The chain joins TRBV6-5 to TRBJ1-1, with TRBD1 matching 9 bases. This CDR3 is 13 amino acids long. The V and J ends lost 5 bases and 7 bases, in that order; junction bases with no gene match: 5. The germline CDR1 and CDR2 sequences are MNHEY and SVGAGI. CDR3: CASSPGTGIEAFF. CDR3 bases: TGTGCCAGCAGTCCCGGGACAGGGATTGAAGCTTTCTTT.

The DNA for the CDR3 is TGTGCCAGCAGTTACTCGAGCGGGGGCTCCTACAATGAGCAGTTCTTC. Protein: CASSYSSGGSYNEQFF. The rearrangement joins TRBV6-5 to TRBJ2-1; 8 bases align to TRBD2. The length of the CDR3 is 16 residues. V was clipped by 0 bases and J by 0 bases; unmatched bases: 1. Per germline, CDR1 MNHEY and CDR2 SVGAGI.

This chain joins TRBV5-1 and TRBJ2-4, with D uncertain. Germline V CDR1 and CDR2: SGHRS, YFSETQ. The ends were cut back, 0 bases at V and 11 bases at J, with 12 bases in the middle. The CDR3 contains 13 residues. The CDR3 region is CASSLDSSSLQYF. As DNA, the CDR3 is TGCGCCAGCAGCTTGGACAGCTCATCCCTTCAGTACTTC.

This rearrangement joins TRBV28 to TRBJ1-1; maybe TRBD1 (6 bases). Trimming took off 3 bases at V and 6 bases at J, with 11 bases between the two ends. The germline V gene encodes CDR1 MDHEN and CDR2 SYDVKM. CDR3 length: 13 amino acids. CDR3 coding DNA: TGTGCCAGCAGTTTTCAACAGGGAGCTGAAGCTTTCTTT. Translated: CASSFQQGAEAFF.

The V call is TRBV12-3 or TRBV12-4, the J call TRBJ1-1, with D uncertain. V was clipped by 3 bases and J by 0 bases, with 5 bases between them. There are 13 residues in the CDR3. CDR3 residues: CASSFWLNTEAFF. The CDR3 DNA reads TGTGCCAGCAGTTTTTGGCTGAACACTGAAGCTTTCTTT.

V usage is TRBV2 and J usage is TRBJ1-4; D is perhaps TRBD1 (5 bases). Trimming removed 7 bases from V and 8 bases from J, with 20 bases in between. Germline V gives CDR1 SNHLY, CDR2 FYNNEI. The CDR3 consists of 15 residues. The CDR3 DNA reads as TGTGCCAGCATCCCGGGGGGACCCGAGGGGGAAAAACTGTTTTTT. It yields the protein CASIPGGPEGEKLFF.

The V call is TRBV7-9, the J call TRBJ2-1; 11 bases match TRBD1. The germline V gene encodes CDR1 SEHNR and CDR2 FQNEAQ (reference sequence). The J segment lost 4 bases and the V segment lost 4 bases, leaving 3 bases of the junction unmatched. The CDR3 has 15 residues. The CDR3 DNA follows: TGTGCCAGCAGCTCGGGACAGGGGGGTTACAATGAGCAGTTCTTC. This translates into CASSSGQGGYNEQFF.

This chain connects TRBV28 to TRBJ1-1, with D unclear. V was shortened by 1 base and J by 2 bases, with 8 bases between the two germline ends. CDR3 size: 14 residues. Germline lookup yields CDR1 MDHEN and CDR2 SYDVKM. In nucleotides, the CDR3 is TGTGCCAGCAGTTTATCACATACAAACACTGAAGCTTTCTTT. Translating gives CASSLSHTNTEAFF. Using reference TRBV28 and TRBJ1-1 for the parts outside the CDR3, the full variable domain is DVKVTQSSRYLVKRTGEKVFLECVQDMDHENMFWYRQDPGLGLRLIYFSYDVKMKEKGDIPEGYSVSREKKERFSLILESASTNQTSMYLCASSLSHTNTEAFFGQGTRLTVV.

The V and J genes are TRBV12-3 or TRBV12-4 and TRBJ1-6; D unclear. With 3 bases removed from V and 9 bases from J, the gap between germline ends came to 6 bases. The CDR3 is made up of 12 amino acids. Written as DNA, the CDR3 is TGTGCCAGCAGTTTGGAGGGTTCACCCCTCCACTTT. Its translation: CASSLEGSPLHF.

The chain has TRBV28 and TRBJ2-2; 7 bases match TRBD1. This CDR3 comprises 15 residues. In germline, CDR1 is MDHEN, CDR2 SYDVKM. The ends lost 7 bases at V and 4 bases at J; junction bases unmatched: 9. The CDR3 sequence: CASIDRGPGTGELFF. CDR3 in DNA: TGTGCCAGCATCGATAGGGGGCCGGGCACCGGGGAGCTGTTTTTT.

This chain connects TRBV4-1 to TRBJ1-6, with D hard to call. V shed 3 bases and J shed 4 bases, with 10 bases lying between them. The CDR3 sequence is 15 residues long. CDR1 is MGHRA, CDR2 YSYEKL, per germline. CDR3 sequence: CASSHEGGYNSPLHF. The CDR3 DNA reads as TGCGCCAGCAGCCACGAGGGTGGGTATAATTCACCCCTCCACTTT.

The chain recombines TRBV6-6 with TRBJ2-3; 8 bases line up with TRBD2. Trimming took 5 bases from V and 4 from J; bases not matched to a gene: 8. Germline V gives CDR1 MNHNY, CDR2 SVGAGI (reference sequence). The CDR3 runs 15 residues. CDR3 loop: CASSLTAGVADTQYF. The DNA of the CDR3 is TGTGCCAGCAGTCTAACAGCGGGGGTGGCAGATACGCAGTATTTT.

The rearrangement links TRBV7-9 to TRBJ2-3, with D possibly being TRBD2 (6 bases). CDR3 length equals 16 residues. The V end lost 2 bases, the J end lost 0 bases, and 12 bases lay between the germline ends. Germline-derived CDR1 and CDR2 are SEHNR and FQNEAQ (reference sequence). Here the CDR3 DNA reads TGTGCCAGCAGCTTAATGACCGGGGGAAGCACAGATACGCAGTATTTT. As protein: CASSLMTGGSTDTQYF.

The rearrangement uses TRBV6-5 and TRBJ2-7; 8 bases are a match to TRBD1. V lost 6 bases to trimming and J lost 5 bases; unmatched junction nucleotides: 9. Germline-derived CDR1 and CDR2 are MNHEY and SVGAGI. There are 14 residues in the CDR3. In DNA, the CDR3 is TGTGCCAGCAGCATAGACAGGGGCGGCGACGAGCAGTACTTC. Protein product: CASSIDRGGDEQYF.

The rearrangement joins TRBV7-9 to TRBJ2-5; D may be TRBD1 (6 bases). The CDR3 length is 13 residues. The germline gives CDR1 SEHNR, CDR2 FQNEAQ (reference sequence). With 5 bases removed from V and 1 base from J, the gap between germline ends came to 8 bases. The CDR3 DNA reads as TGTGCCAGCAGCCACAGGGTCCAAGAGACCCAGTACTTC. This translates into CASSHRVQETQYF.

This rearrangement joins TRBV7-8 to TRBJ2-2, with 10 nucleotides matching TRBD1. Germline V lookup: CDR1 SGHVS, CDR2 FQNEAQ. The CDR3 has 16 residues. V lost 5 bases to trimming and J lost 5 bases; unmatched junction nucleotides: 8. CDR3 nucleotides: TGTGCCAGCAGCCGGCCGGACAGGGGGAGGACCGGGGAGCTGTTTTTT. As protein: CASSRPDRGRTGELFF. The whole variable domain, remainder taken from reference TRBV7-8 and TRBJ2-2, is GAGVSQSPRYKVAKRGQDVALRCDPISGHVSLFWYQQALGQGPEFLTYFQNEAQLDKSGLPSDRFFAERPEGSVSTLKIQRTQQEDSAVYLCASSRPDRGRTGELFFGEGSRLTVL.